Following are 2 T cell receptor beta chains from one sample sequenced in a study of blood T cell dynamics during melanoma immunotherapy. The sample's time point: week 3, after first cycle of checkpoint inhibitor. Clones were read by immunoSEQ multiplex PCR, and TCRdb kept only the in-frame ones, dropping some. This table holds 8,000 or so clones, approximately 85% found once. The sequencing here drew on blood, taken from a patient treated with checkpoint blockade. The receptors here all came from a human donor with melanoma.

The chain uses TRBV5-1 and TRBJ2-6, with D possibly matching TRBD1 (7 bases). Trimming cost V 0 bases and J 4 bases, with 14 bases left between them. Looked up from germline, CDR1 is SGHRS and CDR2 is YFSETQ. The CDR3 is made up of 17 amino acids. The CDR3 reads CASSLGQGAGGANVLTF. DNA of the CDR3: TGCGCCAGCAGCTTGGGACAGGGCGCGGGAGGGGCCAACGTCCTGACTTTC.

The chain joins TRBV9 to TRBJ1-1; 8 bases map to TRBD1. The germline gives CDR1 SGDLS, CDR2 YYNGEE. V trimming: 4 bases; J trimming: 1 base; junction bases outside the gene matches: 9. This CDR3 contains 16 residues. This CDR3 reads CASSPHRGSGNTEAFF. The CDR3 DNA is TGTGCCAGCAGCCCGCACAGGGGGTCGGGGAACACTGAAGCTTTCTTT.